Below, 4 T cell receptor beta chains from the same sample are listed, as sequenced in a study of glioma-infiltrating T cells. The iRepertoire nested amplicon-rescue multiplex PCR amplified TCR alpha and beta CDR3s from RNA. Each CDR3 protein is one row after TCRdb ran MiXCR on the multiplex PCR reads. The sample includes roughly 190,000 distinct CDR3 sequences, around 30% of them seen just once. Sequencing was done on a sample of glioma tissue, nonneoplastic brain tissue, or PBMCs (not recorded which). These receptors all stem from a human donor with low-grade glioma or glioblastoma, undergoing nonglioma brain surgery, or in good health (not recorded which).

This clonotype was found many times. This sequence joins TRBV6-1 and TRBJ2-3; the match to TRBD2 covers 11 bases. The CDR3 is made up of 14 amino acids. Germline-derived CDR1 and CDR2 are MNHNS and SASEGT. V shed 4 bases, J shed 4 bases, and the junction held 1 base outside the gene matches. CDR3 sequence (DNA): TGTGCCAGCAGTGGACTAGCGGGACCAGATACGCAGTATTTT. Residues: CASSGLAGPDTQYF.

This clonotype was counted ten times or more. The chain employs TRBV7-9 and TRBJ2-7; perhaps TRBD1 as D (5 bases). Germline-derived CDR1 and CDR2 are SEHNR and FQNEAQ (reference sequence). The V gene lost 3 bases and the J gene lost 3 bases, with 12 bases spanning the gap. The CDR3 covers 14 residues. CDR3 sequence reads: CASSFWGQNYEQYF. DNA of the CDR3: TGTGCCAGCAGCTTTTGGGGCCAGAACTACGAGCAGTACTTC.

This clonotype was counted a single time. For the CDR3, the DNA is TGTGCCATCAGTGAGAACAGGGGTGTTCAAGAGACCCAGTACTTC. Its protein is CAISENRGVQETQYF. The V call is TRBV10-3, the J call TRBJ2-5, with 7 bases fitting TRBD1. This CDR3 region has 15 residues. Germline V CDR1 and CDR2: ENHRY, SYGVKD. The V and J ends lost 2 bases and 2 bases, in that order; junction bases with no gene match: 5.

At least ten counts were recorded for this clonotype. The gene calls are TRBV20-1 and TRBJ1-6; tentatively, D is TRBD1 (6 bases). This CDR3 is built from 17 residues. Germline CDR1 DFQATT, CDR2 SNEGSKA (reference sequence). Between the trimmed V and J ends, which lost 0 bases and 7 bases, there was a span of 19 bases. CDR3 in DNA: TGCAGTGCTAGAGATCTTATACGGGGGGCGGTAAATTCACCCCTCCACTTT. It specifies CSARDLIRGAVNSPLHF.